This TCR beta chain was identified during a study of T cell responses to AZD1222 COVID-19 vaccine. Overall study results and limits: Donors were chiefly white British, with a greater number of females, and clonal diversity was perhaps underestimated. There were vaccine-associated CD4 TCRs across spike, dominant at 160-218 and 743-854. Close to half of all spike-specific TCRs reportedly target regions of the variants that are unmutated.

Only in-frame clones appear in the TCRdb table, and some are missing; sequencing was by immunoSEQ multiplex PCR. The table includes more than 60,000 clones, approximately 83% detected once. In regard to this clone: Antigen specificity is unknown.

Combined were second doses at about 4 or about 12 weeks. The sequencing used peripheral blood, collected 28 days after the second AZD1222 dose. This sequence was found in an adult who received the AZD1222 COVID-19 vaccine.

The CDR3 sequence is CASSLEEGPPNTGELFF. DNA of the CDR3: TGTGCCAGCAGCTTAGAGGAGGGGCCACCGAACACCGGGGAGCTGTTTTTT. The chain couples TRBV7-8 to TRBJ2-2; perhaps TRBD2 as D (6 bases). V shed 1 base and J shed 0 bases, with 12 bases lying between them. CDR1 SGHVS and CDR2 FQNEAQ come from the germline V gene. The CDR3 has 17 amino acids.